The 20 T cell receptor beta chains below all came from one sample that was sequenced in a study of T cell clonotyping in hematopoietic cell transplantation. Time point meaning: recipient sample about 28 days before transplant, after cytoreduction. The protocol was immunoSEQ multiplex PCR, while the TCRdb copy is restricted to in-frame clones and leaves out a portion. The table includes around 26,000 clones, roughly 84% detected once. The sample was peripheral blood mononuclear cells, taken before stem cell transplant. The origin of the receptors is a man aged 35 to 55 with acute myeloid leukemia. Some clones in this sample may be carry-over from other donors' samples.

The V gene is TRBV19, the J gene TRBJ2-1; D remains unclear. Germline V gene sequence: CDR1 LNHDA, CDR2 SQIVND (reference sequence). Trimming cost V 5 bases and J 4 bases, with 9 bases left between them. This CDR3 comprises 13 residues. CDR3 sequence reads: CASSVTNYNEQFF. The CDR3 DNA follows: TGTGCCAGTAGTGTAACTAATTACAATGAGCAGTTCTTC. Based on the CDR3 plus reference TRBV19 and TRBJ2-1, the full variable domain is DGGITQSPKYLFRKEGQNVTLSCEQNLNHDAMYWYRQDPGQGLRLIYYSQIVNDFQKGDIAEGYSVSREKKESFPLTVTSAQKNPTAFYLCASSVTNYNEQFFGPGTRLTVL.

This chain joins TRBV6-5 and TRBJ1-2, with 8 bases identical to TRBD1. This CDR3 is built from 14 residues. From germline, CDR1 is MNHEY and CDR2 SVGAGI. After removal of 6 bases from V and 4 bases from J, the junction contained 7 bases not matched to a gene. The CDR3 sequence: CASRRQGLGYGYTF. The CDR3 DNA sequence: TGTGCCAGCAGACGACAGGGGCTGGGCTATGGCTACACCTTC.

On this clone: No DNA is shown, since the ends of the CDR3 on it are uncertain; the CDR3 is the one TCRdb lists. CDR3 sequence: CASILDSNTGELFF. J is TRBJ2-2 and V is TRBV5-1. The germline V gene has CDR1 SGHRS and CDR2 YFSETQ. The CDR3 numbers 14 amino acids, ends counted.

The chain recombines TRBV6-5 with TRBJ2-7, with 7 bases identical to TRBD2. The CDR3 consists of 13 residues. Germline CDR1 reads MNHEY; CDR2 reads SVGAGI. The ends lost 10 bases at V and 0 bases at J; junction bases unmatched: 6. The CDR3 bases are TGTGCCACCCAGGGAGGGAGCTCCTACGAGCAGTACTTC. This sequence encodes CATQGGSSYEQYF.

V gene TRBV5-1 combines with J gene TRBJ2-1; 11 bases fit TRBD2. The CDR3 contains 17 residues. V was pared by 4 bases and J by 0 bases, with 6 bases of the junction left unmatched. CDR1 and CDR2 from the germline V gene are SGHRS and YFSETQ. CDR3 DNA sequence: TGCGCCAGCAGCCCTAATAGCGGGAGGGCCTCCTACAATGAGCAGTTCTTC. Amino acids: CASSPNSGRASYNEQFF.

This chain links TRBV7-8 with TRBJ2-5; a possible D gene is TRBD2 (6 bases). This CDR3 has 15 residues. Germline-derived CDR1 and CDR2 are SGHVS and FQNEAQ. Trimming shortened V by 4 bases and J by 3 bases, and 15 bases separated the two germline ends. This CDR3 reads CASSYIGGGKETQYF. The CDR3 bases are TGTGCCAGCAGCTACATTGGTGGGGGGAAAGAGACCCAGTACTTC.

J is TRBJ1-2 and V is TRBV28, with 7 positions matching TRBD1. The CDR3 is 15 amino acids. Germline loops: CDR1 MDHEN, CDR2 SYDVKM. V lost 6 bases, J lost 4 bases, and 11 bases stayed unmatched. The CDR3 DNA reads TGTGCCAGCAGATTCACAGGGGATCGTCGCTATGGCTACACCTTC. Its translation is CASRFTGDRRYGYTF.

The chain is built from TRBV7-9 and TRBJ2-3; no clear D gene. CDR3 length: 13 residues. V lost 1 base to trimming and J lost 2 bases, with 4 bases between them. From germline, CDR1 is SEHNR and CDR2 FQNEAQ (reference sequence). CDR3 region: CASSLEATDTQYF. In nucleotides, the CDR3 is TGTGCCAGCAGCTTAGAAGCCACAGATACGCAGTATTTT.

This chain joins TRBV2 and TRBJ2-1; the D is unclear. Trimming shortened V by 4 bases and J by 6 bases, and 4 bases separated the two germline ends. CDR3 length equals 11 residues. CDR1 is SNHLY and CDR2 is FYNNEI in the germline V gene. This CDR3 is CASSAGNEQFF. In DNA, the CDR3 is TGTGCCAGCAGTGCCGGCAATGAGCAGTTCTTC.

This chain connects TRBV5-6 to TRBJ2-1; unclear D gene. CDR1 and CDR2 (germline): SGHDT, YYEEEE. CDR3 length: 13 amino acids. The V and J ends lost 1 base and 10 bases respectively, with 12 bases between them. CDR3 sequence reads: CASSLSPAEEQFF. The CDR3, as DNA: TGTGCCAGCAGCTTGAGTCCAGCAGAAGAGCAGTTCTTC. Full variable domain (outside the CDR3, taken from reference TRBV5-6 and TRBJ2-1): DAGVTQSPTHLIKTRGQQVTLRCSPKSGHDTVSWYQQALGQGPQFIFQYYEEEERQRGNFPDRFSGHQFPNYSSELNVNALLLGDSALYLCASSLSPAEEQFFGPGTRLTVL.

The DNA of the CDR3 is TGTGCCAGCAGCTTGGGACGGGGCAACTACGAGCAGTACTTC. Encoded protein: CASSLGRGNYEQYF. V and J are TRBV5-4 and TRBJ2-7; D tentatively fits TRBD1 or TRBD2 (5 bases each). The CDR3 is made up of 14 amino acids. V was cut by 0 bases and J by 3 bases, with 10 bases left in between. Germline V gene sequence: CDR1 SGHNT, CDR2 YYREEE (reference sequence).

The V call is TRBV2, the J call TRBJ1-2; D possibly corresponds to TRBD1 (5 bases). V dropped 3 bases and J dropped 2 bases, with 13 bases sitting between them. The CDR3 consists of 15 residues. Germline V gene data show CDR1 as SNHLY and CDR2 as FYNNEI. For the CDR3, the DNA is TGTGCCAGCAGTGACAGGGATCGGGGGAACTATGGCTACACCTTC. This gives the protein CASSDRDRGNYGYTF.

For the CDR3, the DNA is TGCGCCAGCAGCTCGGGCCGAAAAGAGAGGTCCCCCTACGAGCAGTACTTC. Its translation: CASSSGRKERSPYEQYF. The V and J genes are TRBV5-1 and TRBJ2-7; D remains unclear. CDR3 length: 17 residues. V gave up 3 bases and J gave up 2 bases, with 21 bases separating them. From germline, CDR1 is SGHRS and CDR2 YFSETQ.

This clone turned up a few times. CDR3 residues: CASSLRQGWNYGYTF. In DNA form, the CDR3 reads TGTGCCAGCAGCCTAAGACAGGGTTGGAACTATGGCTACACCTTC. The genes are TRBV11-2 and TRBJ1-2; 7 bases are shared with TRBD1. V gave up 5 bases and J gave up 2 bases; unmatched junction bases: 8. Germline values: CDR1 SGHAT, CDR2 FQNNGV. This CDR3 spans 15 amino acids.

The V call is TRBV28, the J call TRBJ1-3; D is unresolved. The length of the CDR3 is 16 residues. Germline values: CDR1 MDHEN, CDR2 SYDVKM. Trimming removed 6 bases from V and 4 bases from J, with 19 bases in between. The CDR3 region is CASRVSAGLRGNTIYF. CDR3 coding DNA: TGTGCCAGCAGGGTTTCGGCAGGTTTGAGGGGAAACACCATATATTTT.

The gene calls are TRBV11-3 and TRBJ2-7, with a tentative D call TRBD1 (6 bases). With 6 bases removed from V and 6 bases from J, the gap between germline ends came to 24 bases. The CDR3 length is 16 residues. The germline gives CDR1 SGHNT, CDR2 YENEEA. The CDR3 sequence is CASSPGQRRTLGEQYF. In nucleotides, the CDR3 is TGTGCCAGCAGTCCCGGACAGCGACGAACTTTGGGCGAGCAGTACTTC.

The chain couples TRBV14 to TRBJ1-2, with 10 bases matching TRBD1. Germline CDR1 and CDR2: SGHDN and FVKESK. Germline trimming cut 5 bases from V and 8 bases from J; bases unmatched to any gene: 11. The CDR3 sequence is 15 residues long. In nucleotides, the CDR3 is TGTGCCAGCAGCAGGGCGACAGGGGGCATCAGGGGCTACACCTTC. Amino acids: CASSRATGGIRGYTF.

This clone was found once. The genes are TRBV6-5 and TRBJ1-2, with 9 positions matching TRBD1. Germline V gene sequence: CDR1 MNHEY, CDR2 SVGAGI. The CDR3 spans 12 residues. V lost 6 bases, J lost 12 bases, and 8 bases stayed unmatched. The CDR3 sequence: CASRSQGARDTF. The CDR3 DNA follows: TGTGCCAGCAGGTCACAGGGGGCGCGTGACACCTTC.

Here the CDR3 reads CASSSLKGYGYTF. CDR3 nucleotide sequence: TGTGCCAGCAGCTCACTTAAGGGGTATGGCTACACCTTC. The chain combines TRBV7-6 with TRBJ1-2; tentatively, D is TRBD1 (5 bases). V gave up 4 bases and J gave up 5 bases, with 11 bases separating them. Germline CDR1 reads SGHVS; CDR2 reads FNYEAQ. The CDR3 covers 13 residues.

The CDR3 bases are TGTGCCAGCAGTAAGACAGGGGAATTTAATGAAAAACTGTTTTTT. Translating gives CASSKTGEFNEKLFF. The chain has TRBV28 and TRBJ1-4, with TRBD1 matching over 8 bases. Per the germline V gene, CDR1 is MDHEN and CDR2 is SYDVKM. Unmatched junction bases numbered 6, after V lost 5 bases and J lost 4 bases. The CDR3 spans 15 residues.